Listed below are T cell receptor beta chains from one sample, sequenced in a study of shared clonotypes between healthy human individuals. Clones were read by immunoSEQ multiplex PCR, and TCRdb kept only the in-frame ones, dropping some. The data hold about 1.1 million clones, with approximately 78% observed a single time. What was sequenced was memory CD4+ T cells from PBMCs. These receptors all come from a man between 18 and 29 years old in good health. Some clones in this sample may be carry-over from other donors' samples. Both conserved end residues are part of each CDR3. Fields, in order: CDR3 protein, CDR3 DNA, CDR3 length, D gene, J gene, clone size, V gene. D genes are given only for firm matches. Clone size is shown for a subset of rows, as once, few, many or a class of expanded clone.

CASSESASQGF | TGCGCCAGCAGTGAGTCGGCCAGCCAGGGGTTC | 11 | - | TRBJ1-2 | - | TRBV10-1
CASSKTGGVGNTIYF | TGTGCCAGCAGCAAGACAGGGGGCGTCGGAAACACCATATATTTT | 15 | TRBD1 | TRBJ1-3 | - | TRBV9
CASSGGQGLHEQYF | TGCGCCAGCAGCGGGGGACAGGGTTTGCACGAGCAGTACTTC | 14 | TRBD1 | TRBJ2-7 | - | TRBV5-1
CASSLQADVNTEAFF | TGTGCCAGCAGCTTACAAGCGGATGTGAACACTGAAGCTTTCTTT | 15 | - | TRBJ1-1 | - | TRBV11-3
CASSSTSGRSVPEQYF | TGTGCCAGCAGTTCGACTAGCGGGAGATCAGTCCCCGAGCAGTACTTC | 16 | TRBD2 | TRBJ2-7 | - | TRBV7-6
CASSSYGGLNYGYTF | TGTGCCAGCAGTTCCTACGGGGGACTTAACTATGGCTACACCTTC | 15 | - | TRBJ1-2 | - | TRBV28
CASSEGGGVSYEQYF | TGTGCCAGCAGTGAGGGGGGAGGGGTCTCCTACGAGCAGTACTTC | 15 | TRBD2 | TRBJ2-7 | once | TRBV2
CASSPQGHLNTEAFF | TGTGCCAGCAGCCCGCAGGGGCACCTGAACACTGAAGCTTTCTTT | 15 | - | TRBJ1-1 | - | TRBV5-4
CATSRDSSADGDTGELFF | TGTGCCACCAGCAGAGATTCAAGTGCGGACGGGGACACCGGGGAGCTGTTTTTT | 18 | - | TRBJ2-2 | - | TRBV15
CASREGPNTGELFF | TGTGCCAGCAGGGAGGGCCCCAACACCGGGGAGCTGTTTTTT | 14 | - | TRBJ2-2 | - | TRBV7-3
CASSDPGQTEKLFF | TGTGCCAGCAGTGATCCGGGACAAACCGAAAAACTGTTTTTT | 14 | - | TRBJ1-4 | few | TRBV6-6
CASSFAGQETQYF | TGTGCCAGCAGTTTCGCAGGTCAAGAGACCCAGTACTTC | 13 | - | TRBJ2-5 | - | TRBV27
CASSRPTVDPMGYTF | TGTGCCAGCAGCCGACCAACAGTAGACCCAATGGGCTACACCTTC | 15 | - | TRBJ1-2 | - | TRBV7-2
CASSEAGGGVYEQYF | TGTGCCAGCAGTGAAGCGGGAGGCGGGGTCTACGAGCAGTACTTC | 15 | - | TRBJ2-7 | - | TRBV6-1
CASSPRLAQETQYF | TGTGCCAGCAGTCCAAGACTAGCTCAAGAGACCCAGTACTTC | 14 | TRBD2 | TRBJ2-5 | - | TRBV6-5
CASSERRGSQPQHF | TGTGCCAGCAGTGAAAGGAGGGGTTCTCAGCCCCAGCATTTT | 14 | - | TRBJ1-5 | - | TRBV2
CASGLGQGGTPEAFF | TGTGCTAGTGGTTTGGGACAGGGTGGGACGCCTGAAGCTTTCTTT | 15 | TRBD1 | TRBJ1-1 | - | TRBV12-5
CASSSTFGFRNYGYTF | TGTGCCAGCAGCTCGACGTTTGGGTTCCGTAACTATGGCTACACCTTC | 16 | - | TRBJ1-2 | - | TRBV7-2
CAWSVGTGRSEQYF | TGTGCCTGGAGTGTAGGGACAGGGCGAAGCGAGCAGTACTTC | 14 | TRBD1 | TRBJ2-7 | - | TRBV30
CSVAGQANTEAFF | TGCAGCGTTGCGGGGCAGGCGAACACTGAAGCTTTCTTT | 13 | - | TRBJ1-1 | - | TRBV29-1
CASSLGLAGGPIPSYNEQFF | TGTGCCAGCAGCCTCGGACTAGCGGGAGGGCCTATACCTTCCTACAATGAGCAGTTCTTC | 20 | TRBD2 | TRBJ2-1 | few | TRBV7-6
CASSLVQGQETQYF | TGTGCCAGCAGCTTGGTCCAGGGACAAGAGACCCAGTACTTC | 14 | - | TRBJ2-5 | - | TRBV11-2
CAIRSRTRGNYNEQFF | TGTGCCATCAGATCCCGGACTAGGGGGAACTACAATGAGCAGTTCTTC | 16 | - | TRBJ2-1 | - | TRBV10-3
CASSADPGGTGTQYF | TGCGCCAGCAGCGCCGATCCGGGGGGGACGGGGACCCAGTACTTC | 15 | TRBD2 | TRBJ2-5 | - | TRBV5-1
CARIPEGGNTEAFF | TGCGCCAGAATCCCTGAGGGGGGAAACACTGAAGCTTTCTTT | 14 | - | TRBJ1-1 | - | TRBV23-1
CASSDRYQPQHF | TGTGCCAGCAGTGACAGGTACCAGCCCCAGCATTTT | 12 | - | TRBJ1-5 | - | TRBV6-5
CATSNRAGLSYNEQFF | TGTGCCACCAGCAATCGGGCGGGCCTCTCCTACAATGAGCAGTTCTTC | 16 | - | TRBJ2-1 | - | TRBV15
CASSVGGNSYNEQFF | TGTGCCAGCAGCGTAGGGGGGAACTCCTACAATGAGCAGTTCTTC | 15 | - | TRBJ2-1 | few | TRBV9
CAWSVAGAPEAFF | TGTGCCTGGAGTGTAGCGGGGGCCCCTGAAGCTTTCTTT | 13 | - | TRBJ1-1 | few | TRBV30
CASGNGQIMNTEAFF | TGTGCTAGTGGTAATGGACAGATCATGAACACTGAAGCTTTCTTT | 15 | - | TRBJ1-1 | once | TRBV12-5
CASSESALGPQHF | TGTGCCAGCAGTGAATCCGCTCTCGGACCCCAGCATTTT | 13 | - | TRBJ1-5 | few | TRBV6-1
CASSPKVYRDEQFF | TGTGCCAGCAGCCCCAAAGTATACAGGGACGAGCAGTTCTTC | 14 | - | TRBJ2-1 | - | TRBV11-1
CASSPRRPGQGAGGYTF | TGTGCCAGCAGCCCTAGACGGCCGGGACAGGGGGCGGGTGGCTACACCTTC | 17 | TRBD1 | TRBJ1-2 | - | TRBV11-2